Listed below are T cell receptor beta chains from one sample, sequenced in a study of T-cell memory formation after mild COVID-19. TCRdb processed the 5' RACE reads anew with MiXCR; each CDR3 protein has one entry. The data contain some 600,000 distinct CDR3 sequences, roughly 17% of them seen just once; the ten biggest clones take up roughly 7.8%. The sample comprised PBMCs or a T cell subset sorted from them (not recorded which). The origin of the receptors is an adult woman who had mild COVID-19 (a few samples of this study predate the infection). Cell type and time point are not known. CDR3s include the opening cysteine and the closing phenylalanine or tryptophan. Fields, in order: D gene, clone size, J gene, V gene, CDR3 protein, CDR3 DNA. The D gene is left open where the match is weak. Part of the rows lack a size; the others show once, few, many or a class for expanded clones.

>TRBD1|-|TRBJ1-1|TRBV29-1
CSAEGQLNTEAFF
TGCAGCGCCGAGGGACAGTTGAACACTGAAGCTTTCTTT
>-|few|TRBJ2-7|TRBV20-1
CSAPGPSSYEQYF
TGCAGTGCCCCAGGGCCCAGCTCCTACGAGCAGTACTTC
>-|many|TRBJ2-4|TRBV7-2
CASSLRAGHTIIAKNIQYF
TGTGCCAGCAGCTTGAGGGCGGGACATACAATCATAGCCAAAAACATTCAGTACTTC
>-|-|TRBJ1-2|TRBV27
CASSPRGRDGYTF
TGTGCCAGCAGTCCGCGGGGTAGGGATGGCTACACCTTC
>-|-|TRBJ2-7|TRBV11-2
CASTYGAYEQYF
TGTGCCAGCACCTACGGGGCGTACGAGCAGTACTTC
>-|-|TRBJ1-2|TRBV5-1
CASSLYTLNYGYTF
TGCGCCAGCAGCTTGTACACCCTGAACTATGGCTACACCTTC
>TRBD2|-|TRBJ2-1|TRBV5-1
CASSPGTSGSYEQFF
TGCGCCAGCAGCCCCGGGACTAGCGGGAGCTATGAGCAGTTCTTC
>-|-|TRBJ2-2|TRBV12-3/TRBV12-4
CASNTSPGELFF
TGTGCCAGCAATACGAGTCCCGGGGAGCTGTTTTTT
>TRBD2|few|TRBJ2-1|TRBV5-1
CASSPGGGAYNEQFF
TGCGCCAGCAGCCCGGGCGGGGGGGCCTACAATGAGCAGTTCTTC
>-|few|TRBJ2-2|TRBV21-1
CASIIAGWYTGELFF
TGTGCCAGCATCATAGCGGGATGGTACACCGGGGAGCTGTTTTTT
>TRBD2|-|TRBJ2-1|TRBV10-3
CATLAGGNEQFF
TGTGCCACCTTAGCGGGGGGCAATGAGCAGTTCTTC
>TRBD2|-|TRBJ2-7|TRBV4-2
CASSQELADPSYEQYF
TGTGCCAGCAGCCAGGAACTAGCGGACCCCTCCTACGAGCAGTACTTC
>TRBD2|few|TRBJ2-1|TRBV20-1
CSAIREGTPNEQFF
TGCAGTGCTATCCGGGAGGGAACCCCCAATGAGCAGTTCTTC
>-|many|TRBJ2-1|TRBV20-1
CSARETGTPAPYNEQFF
TGCAGTGCTAGAGAGACCGGGACCCCAGCCCCGTACAATGAGCAGTTCTTC
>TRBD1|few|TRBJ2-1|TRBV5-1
CASSLGDRGLHNEQFF
TGCGCCAGCAGCTTGGGTGACAGGGGGCTCCACAATGAGCAGTTCTTC
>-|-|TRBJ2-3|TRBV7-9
CASSTGYTQYF
TGTGCCAGCAGCACGGGGTATACGCAGTATTTT
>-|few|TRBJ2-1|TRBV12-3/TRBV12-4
CASSLEVAGGTSGFF
-
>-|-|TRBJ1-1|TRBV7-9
CASSGNAGEAFF
TGTGCCAGCAGCGGAAACGCAGGAGAAGCTTTCTTT
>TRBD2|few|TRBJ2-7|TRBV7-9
CASSKGLAEGYRYEQYF
TGTGCCAGCAGCAAGGGACTAGCGGAAGGTTATAGGTACGAGCAGTACTTC
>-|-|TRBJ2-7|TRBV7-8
CASSLAVRTVFYEQYF
TGTGCCAGCAGCTTAGCAGTCAGGACAGTCTTCTACGAGCAGTACTTC
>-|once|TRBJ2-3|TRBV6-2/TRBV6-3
CATGWSTDTQYF
TGTGCCACCGGTTGGAGCACAGACACGCAGTATTTT
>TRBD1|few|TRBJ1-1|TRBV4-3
CASSPEINRGYNTEAFF
TGCGCCAGCAGCCCAGAGATTAACAGGGGATATAACACTGAAGCTTTCTTT
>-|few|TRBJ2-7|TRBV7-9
CASSSPTASYEQYF
TGTGCCAGCAGTTCCCCGACGGCGTCCTACGAGCAGTACTTC
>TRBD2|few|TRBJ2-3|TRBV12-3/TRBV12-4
CASSRVAGGLDTQYF
TGTGCCAGCAGCCGAGTAGCGGGAGGATTAGATACGCAGTATTTT
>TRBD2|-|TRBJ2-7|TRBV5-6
CASSLKRDSYEQYF
TGTGCCAGCAGCCTCAAGCGGGACTCCTACGAGCAGTACTTC
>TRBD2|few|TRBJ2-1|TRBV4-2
CASSPTSGRLPHEQFF
TGTGCCAGCAGCCCGACTAGCGGGAGACTTCCGCATGAGCAGTTCTTC
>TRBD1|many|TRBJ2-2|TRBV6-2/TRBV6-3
CASSGQGSGELFF
TGTGCCAGCTCCGGACAGGGCAGCGGGGAGCTGTTTTTT
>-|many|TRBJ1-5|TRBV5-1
CASSLDTDQPQHF
TGCGCCAGCAGCTTGGACACCGATCAGCCCCAGCATTTT
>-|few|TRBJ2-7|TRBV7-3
CASSLTSRDSSYEQYF
TGTGCCAGCAGCTTAACGTCCCGGGACTCTTCCTACGAGCAGTACTTC
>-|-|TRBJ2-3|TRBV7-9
CASSPDFYTDTQYF
TGTGCCAGCAGTCCGGACTTTTACACAGATACGCAGTATTTT
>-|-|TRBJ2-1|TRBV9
CASSPSGGGGNEQFF
TGTGCCAGCAGCCCCAGCGGCGGAGGGGGCAATGAGCAGTTCTTC
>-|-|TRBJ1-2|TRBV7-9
CASSLARGMGDVYTF
TGTGCCAGCAGCTTAGCGCGAGGGATGGGTGATGTCTACACCTTC
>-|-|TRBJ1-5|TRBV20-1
CSARQLLSSQPQHF
TGCAGTGCTAGACAACTACTCAGCTCTCAGCCCCAGCATTTT
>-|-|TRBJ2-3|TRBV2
CASSGGEDTQYF
TGTGCCAGCAGTGGGGGAGAAGATACGCAGTATTTT
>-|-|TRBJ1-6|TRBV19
CASSIARASSPLHF
TGTGCCAGTAGTATAGCCAGGGCGAGTTCACCCCTCCACTTT
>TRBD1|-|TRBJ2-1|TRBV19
CASSIGQGGYNEQFF
TGTGCCAGTAGTATCGGACAGGGGGGTTACAATGAGCAGTTCTTC
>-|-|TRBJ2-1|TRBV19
CASKIEMSHNEQFF
TGTGCCAGTAAGATCGAGATGTCCCACAATGAGCAGTTCTTC
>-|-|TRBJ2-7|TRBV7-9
CASSFTENEQYF
TGTGCCAGCAGCTTCACAGAGAACGAGCAGTACTTC
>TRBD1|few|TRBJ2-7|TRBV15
CATSRNRGHEQYF
TGTGCCACCAGCAGAAACAGGGGTCACGAGCAGTACTTC
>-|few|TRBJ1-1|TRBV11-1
CASQVSPGRHTEAFF
TGTGCCAGCCAGGTCAGCCCTGGGAGACACACTGAAGCTTTCTTT